Presented here are 17 T cell receptor beta chains from one specimen sequenced in a study of identical twins. TCRdb itself ran the 5' RACE reads through MiXCR, one entry per CDR3 protein. This table holds around 300,000 distinct CDR3 sequences, 8% to 9% found once. These sequences were also reported in another study, on yellow fever vaccine responses in identical twins.

Material for sequencing was memory (CD45RO+) T cells sorted from blood. These TCRs come from a woman between 18 and 29 years old in good health.

This clonotype has just a few counts. This chain links TRBV9 with TRBJ2-2; D ambiguous. This CDR3 is 14 amino acids long. The V gene lost 7 bases and the J gene lost 1 base, with 11 bases spanning the gap. Germline V lookup: CDR1 SGDLS, CDR2 YYNGEE. CDR3 residues: CASARSRNTGELFF. For the CDR3, the DNA is TGTGCCAGCGCAAGGTCACGGAACACCGGGGAGCTGTTTTTT.

This chain links TRBV24-1 with TRBJ1-1; D gene unclear. The ends were cut back, 1 base at V and 2 bases at J, with 1 base in the middle. From germline, CDR1 is KGHDR and CDR2 SFDVKD. The CDR3 runs to 12 residues. Written as DNA, the CDR3 is TGTGCCACCAGTGATTTAAACACTGAAGCTTTCTTT. Its protein product is CATSDLNTEAFF.

This clonotype was counted between two and nine times. The chain has TRBV18 and TRBJ2-1; possible D gene TRBD2, 5 bases. The CDR3 covers 15 residues. V lost 2 bases, J lost 6 bases, and 14 bases lay in between. Germline lookup yields CDR1 KGHSH and CDR2 LQKENI. The CDR3 spells CASSPNPLGPNEQFF. For the CDR3, the DNA is TGTGCCAGCTCACCAAACCCACTAGGACCCAATGAGCAGTTCTTC.

The rearrangement joins TRBV27 to TRBJ1-1; no firm D call. The V gene's germline CDR1 is MNHEY and CDR2 SMNVEV (reference sequence). Trimming pared 7 bases from V and 5 bases from J, leaving 8 bases between. This CDR3 has 11 residues. CDR3 DNA: TGTGCCAGCATACGTTCGACTGAAGCTTTCTTT. Protein product: CASIRSTEAFF.

This clonotype was seen repeatedly, ten times or more. This chain connects TRBV12-3 or TRBV12-4 to TRBJ2-5, with D perhaps assigned TRBD1 or TRBD2 (9 bases each). V was shortened by 6 bases and J by 4 bases, with 27 bases between the two germline ends. The CDR3 sequence is 18 residues long. The CDR3 sequence: CASSPAGQGRGLAETQYF. CDR3 sequence (DNA): TGTGCCAGCAGCCCGGCCGGACAGGGGAGGGGACTAGCAGAGACCCAGTACTTC.

This clonotype was recorded many times. This sequence joins TRBV5-5 and TRBJ2-7; possibly TRBD1 or TRBD2 for D (5 bases each). V lost 4 bases, J lost 4 bases, and 15 bases lay in between. The CDR3 sequence is 14 residues long. Per the germline V gene, CDR1 is SGHKS and CDR2 is YYEKEE (reference sequence). CDR3 amino acids: CASSMTADLYEQYV. The CDR3 DNA reads as TGTGCCAGCAGCATGACAGCGGATCTTTACGAGCAGTACGTC.

This clonotype was seen repeatedly, ten times or more. The rearrangement links TRBV4-1 to TRBJ1-2; D might be TRBD1 (6 bases). The germline gives CDR1 MGHRA, CDR2 YSYEKL. CDR3 length: 15 amino acids. The V and J ends lost 3 bases and 0 bases respectively, with 11 bases between them. CDR3 bases: TGCGCCAGCAGCCACGCAGACAGGACTAACTATGGCTACACCTTC. Its protein product is CASSHADRTNYGYTF.

The chain is built from TRBV7-6 and TRBJ2-7, with 13 bases fitting TRBD2. The CDR3 extends over 16 amino acids. CDR1 SGHVS and CDR2 FNYEAQ come from the germline V gene. The V and J ends lost 5 bases and 1 base, in that order; junction bases with no gene match: 5. DNA of the CDR3: TGTGCCAGCAGCATCGGGACTAGCGGGACTTCCTACGAGCAGTACTTC. It specifies CASSIGTSGTSYEQYF.

This clonotype was recorded a few times. A read error may produce the germline difference seen at one junction end. CDR3 amino acids: CASSHSSFGDNTEVFF. The CDR3 coding sequence is TGTGCCAGCAGCCATTCAAGTTTCGGGGATAACACTGAAGTTTTCTTT. The rearrangement links TRBV3-1 to TRBJ1-1; D is unclear. CDR3 length: 16 residues. Germline V gene data show CDR1 as LGHDT and CDR2 as YNNKEL (reference sequence).

This clonotype was found many times. This chain uses TRBV4-1 with TRBJ1-3; D not resolved. The CDR3 runs 18 residues. Trimming took off 1 base at V and 3 bases at J, with 19 bases between the two ends. Germline-derived CDR1 and CDR2 are MGHRA and YSYEKL. The CDR3 coding sequence is TGCGCCAGCAGCCAAGGTTCCGGAGTCAACTCAGGTGGAAACACCATATATTTT. Its protein is CASSQGSGVNSGGNTIYF.

This clonotype was observed at least ten times. The chain links TRBV6-5 to TRBJ2-7; D not certain. The CDR3 loop spans 13 amino acids. Trimming removed 0 bases from V and 6 bases from J, with 9 bases in between. Germline V lookup: CDR1 MNHEY, CDR2 SVGAGI. CDR3 coding DNA: TGTGCCAGCAGTTACTCCCGGGTCAGCGAGCAGTACGTC. This translates into CASSYSRVSEQYV.

This clonotype was counted between two and nine times. This chain connects TRBV28 to TRBJ2-1; D is perhaps TRBD2 (6 bases). Trimming cost V 5 bases and J 4 bases, with 21 bases left between them. The CDR3 loop spans 17 amino acids. From germline, CDR1 is MDHEN and CDR2 SYDVKM. Written as DNA, the CDR3 is TGTGCCAGCAGTGTGGGAACTGGAGGAGGGCTATACAATGAGCAGTTCTTC. It is translated as CASSVGTGGGLYNEQFF.

This clonotype was seen at least ten times. The gene calls are TRBV28 and TRBJ2-1, with D unresolved. Germline CDR1 MDHEN, CDR2 SYDVKM. This CDR3 comprises 16 residues. V lost 6 bases to trimming and J lost 8 bases, with 23 bases between them. The CDR3 spells CASSRPRSLLRDEQFF. The CDR3 region has the DNA TGTGCCAGCAGCCGCCCCAGGAGCCTTCTTAGGGATGAGCAGTTCTTC. Combining the CDR3 with reference TRBV28 and TRBJ2-1 gives the whole variable domain DVKVTQSSRYLVKRTGEKVFLECVQDMDHENMFWYRQDPGLGLRLIYFSYDVKMKEKGDIPEGYSVSREKKERFSLILESASTNQTSMYLCASSRPRSLLRDEQFFGPGTRLTVL.

The chain uses TRBV6-1 and TRBJ2-1; 8 bases map to TRBD2. This CDR3 region has 17 residues. Germline lookup yields CDR1 MNHNS and CDR2 SASEGT. V shed 8 bases, J shed 5 bases, and the junction held 17 bases outside the gene matches. DNA for the CDR3: TGTGCCAGCGGATTGGGAGCGGGAGCTCGCCTAAACAATGAGCAGTTCTTC. Its protein is CASGLGAGARLNNEQFF.

Only a few counts were recorded for this clonotype. The V call is TRBV20-1, the J call TRBJ2-7, with TRBD1 matching over 7 bases. Germline V gene data show CDR1 as DFQATT and CDR2 as SNEGSKA (reference sequence). The J segment lost 2 bases and the V segment lost 1 base, leaving 11 bases of the junction unmatched. There are 16 residues in the CDR3. The CDR3 region has the DNA TGCAGTGCTAGAGTCATACGACAGGGAAAAACCTACGAGCAGTACTTC. Translation gives CSARVIRQGKTYEQYF.

This clonotype was observed at least ten times. The V and J genes are TRBV10-2 and TRBJ2-7; possible D gene TRBD2, 5 bases. This CDR3 contains 14 residues. Germline V gene lookup returns CDR1 WSHSY and CDR2 SAAADI. V lost 0 bases to trimming and J lost 7 bases, with 13 bases between them. CDR3 sequence: CASSESVVLDEQYV. CDR3 sequence (DNA): TGCGCCAGCAGTGAGTCCGTAGTACTAGATGAGCAGTACGTC.

This clonotype was detected a few times. This chain uses TRBV12-3 or TRBV12-4 with TRBJ1-2; weak D call: TRBD1 (5 bases). Trimming removed 6 bases at V and 5 bases at J, with 25 bases between. The CDR3 spans 17 residues. This CDR3 is CASSAEAGREWEYGYTF. CDR3 nucleotide sequence: TGTGCCAGCAGCGCTGAGGCAGGGAGGGAGTGGGAGTATGGCTACACCTTC.